This TCR beta chain was recorded in a study of T cell responses to AZD1222 COVID-19 vaccine. Study findings and constraints: Spike-specific TCR breadth and depth both grew after two AZD1222 doses. Mostly white British, mostly female donors; authors suggested clonal diversity may be underestimated. Sampled repertoires all dated from after the peak T cell response. Recipients of AZD1222 seropositive at baseline numbered only five or six.

Turning to this clone: Its target is unknown.

This CDR3 is 16 amino acids long. The V and J ends lost 7 bases and 2 bases, in that order; junction bases with no gene match: 8. The germline V gene has CDR1 LNHDA and CDR2 SQIVND (reference sequence). Clones were read by immunoSEQ multiplex PCR, and TCRdb kept only the in-frame ones, dropping some. The sample lists around 180,000 clones; approximately 90% were seen once. This TCR came from an adult in good health. This chain joins TRBV19 and TRBJ1-2, with TRBD1 identical over 12 bases. The sample was peripheral blood, taken on day 0 of AZD1222 vaccination. The CDR3 DNA reads TGTGCCAGTAAGGGACAGGGGGCTCAGGGGAACTATGGCTACACCTTC. Protein product: CASKGQGAQGNYGYTF.